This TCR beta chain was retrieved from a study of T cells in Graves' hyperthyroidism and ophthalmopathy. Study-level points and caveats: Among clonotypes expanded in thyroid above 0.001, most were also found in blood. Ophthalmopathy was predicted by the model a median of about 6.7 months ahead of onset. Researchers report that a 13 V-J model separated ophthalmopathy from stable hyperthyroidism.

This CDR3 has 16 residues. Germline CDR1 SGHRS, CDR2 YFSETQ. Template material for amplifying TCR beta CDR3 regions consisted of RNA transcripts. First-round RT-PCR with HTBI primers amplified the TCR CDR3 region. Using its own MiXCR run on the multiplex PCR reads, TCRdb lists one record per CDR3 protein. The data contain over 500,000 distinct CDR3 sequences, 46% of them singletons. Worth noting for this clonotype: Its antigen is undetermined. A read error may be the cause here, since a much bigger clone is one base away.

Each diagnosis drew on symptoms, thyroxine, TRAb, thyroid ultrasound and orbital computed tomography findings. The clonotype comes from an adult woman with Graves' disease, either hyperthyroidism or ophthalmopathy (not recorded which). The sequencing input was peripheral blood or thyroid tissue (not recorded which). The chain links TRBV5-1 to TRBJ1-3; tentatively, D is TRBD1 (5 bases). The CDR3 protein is CASSLAGGRSGSTIYF. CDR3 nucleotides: TGTGCCAGCAGCTTGGCGGGGGGAAGATCTGGAAGCACCATATATTTT.